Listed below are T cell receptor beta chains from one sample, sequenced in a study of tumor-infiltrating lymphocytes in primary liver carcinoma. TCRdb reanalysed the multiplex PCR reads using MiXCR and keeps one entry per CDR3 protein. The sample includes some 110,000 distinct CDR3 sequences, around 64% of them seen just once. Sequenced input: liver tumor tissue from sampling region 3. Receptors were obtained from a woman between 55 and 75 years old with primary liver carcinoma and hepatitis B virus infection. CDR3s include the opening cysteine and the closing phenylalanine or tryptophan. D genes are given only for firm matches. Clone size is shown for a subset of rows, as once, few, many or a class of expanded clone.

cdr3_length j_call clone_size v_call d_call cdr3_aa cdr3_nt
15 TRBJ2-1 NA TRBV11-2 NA CANSLEGGSIGEQFF TGTGCAAACAGCTTAGAGGGCGGAAGTATCGGTGAGCAGTTCTTC
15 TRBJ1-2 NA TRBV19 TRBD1 CASTSGTVNNYGYTF TGTGCCAGTACCTCCGGGACAGTCAATAACTATGGCTACACCTTC
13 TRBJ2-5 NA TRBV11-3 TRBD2 CASSSAGQEIQYF TGTGCCAGCAGCTCAGCGGGGCAAGAGATCCAGTACTTC
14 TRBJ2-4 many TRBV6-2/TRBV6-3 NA CASSYTGPQNIQYF TGTGCCAGCAGTTATACAGGGCCACAAAACATTCAGTACTTC
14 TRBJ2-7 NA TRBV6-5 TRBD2 CASWELAGNGEQYF TGTGCGTCATGGGAACTAGCGGGAAATGGTGAGCAGTACTTC
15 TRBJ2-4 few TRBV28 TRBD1 CASRTGGPAKNIQYF TGTGCCAGCAGGACAGGGGGTCCAGCCAAAAACATTCAGTACTTC
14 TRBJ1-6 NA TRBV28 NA CASSLRQSNSPLHF TGTGCCAGCAGTTTGAGACAGAGTAATTCACCCCTCCACTTT
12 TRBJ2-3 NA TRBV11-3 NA CASSLGCRTQYF TGTGCCAGCAGCTTAGGTTGCAGGACGCAGTATTTT
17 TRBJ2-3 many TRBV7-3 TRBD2 CASSPRASGASTDTQYF TGTGCCAGCAGCCCTAGGGCTAGCGGGGCTAGCACAGATACGCAGTATTTT
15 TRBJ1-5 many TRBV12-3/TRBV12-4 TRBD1 CASTQGQGASQPQHF TGTGCCAGCACTCAGGGACAGGGGGCTAGTCAGCCCCAGCATTTT
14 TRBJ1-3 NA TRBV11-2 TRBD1 CASSWTGAGSTIYF TGTGCCAGCAGCTGGACAGGGGCTGGAAGCACCATATATTTT
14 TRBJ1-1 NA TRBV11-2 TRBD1 CVSSPLGQGGEAFF TGTGTCAGCAGCCCGCTTGGACAGGGGGGAGAAGCTTTCTTC
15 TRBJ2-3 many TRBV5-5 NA CASSRVGGLGDTQYF TGTGCCAGCAGCCGTGTAGGGGGATTAGGAGATACGCAGTATTTT
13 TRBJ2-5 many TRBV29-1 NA CSVSGTLKETQYF TGCAGCGTCTCCGGGACATTGAAAGAGACCCAGTACTTC
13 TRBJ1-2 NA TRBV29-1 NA CCAGPGNNYGNTF TGCTGCGCAGGACCGGGAAATAACTATGGCAACACCTTC
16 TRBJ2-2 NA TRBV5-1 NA CASSRTSGANTGELFF TGCGCCAGCAGCCGTACAAGCGGAGCGAACACCGGGGAGCTGTTTTTT
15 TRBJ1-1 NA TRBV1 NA CISSQPLQGTTEAFF TGCATCAGCAGCCAACCCCTTCAGGGGACCACTGAAGCTTTCTTT
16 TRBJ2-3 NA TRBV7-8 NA CTSGGTRTGVSDTQYF TGTACCAGCGGGGGAACACGGACAGGGGTATCAGATACGCAGTATTTT
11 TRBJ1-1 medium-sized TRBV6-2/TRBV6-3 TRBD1 CASGGQAEAFF TGTGCCAGCGGGGGACAGGCCGAAGCTTTCTTT
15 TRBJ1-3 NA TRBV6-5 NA CASSTQVNSGNTIYF TGTGCCAGCAGTACACAGGTGAACTCTGGAAACACCATATATTTT
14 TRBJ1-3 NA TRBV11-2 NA CASSHGAGGNTIYF TGTGCCAGCAGCCATGGGGCAGGAGGAAACACCATATATTTT
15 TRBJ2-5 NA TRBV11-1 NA CASSSPGTDQEAQYF TGTGCCAGTAGCTCGCCCGGGACCGATCAAGAGGCCCAGTACTTC
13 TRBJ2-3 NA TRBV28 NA CASRRGATDTQYF TGTGCCAGCAGAAGGGGGGCCACAGATACGCAGTATTTT
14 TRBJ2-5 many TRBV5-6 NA CASSLGLVEETQYF TGTGCCAGCAGCTTGGGGCTAGTTGAAGAGACCCAGTACTTC
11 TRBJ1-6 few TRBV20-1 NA CSASRDSPLHF TGCAGTGCTAGTCGGGATTCACCCCTCCACTTT
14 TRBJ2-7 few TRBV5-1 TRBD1 CASHPGGTGVEQYF TGCGCCAGTCACCCAGGGGGCACGGGGGTCGAGCAGTACTTC
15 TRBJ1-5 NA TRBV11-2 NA CASSSSVSHNQPQHF TGTGCCAGCAGTTCATCGGTCAGCCACAATCAGCCCCAGCATTTT
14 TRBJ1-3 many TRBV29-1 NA CSVGTAFSGNTIYF TGCAGCGTTGGGACTGCCTTCTCTGGAAACACCATATATTTT
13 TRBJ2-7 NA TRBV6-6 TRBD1 CVSSYTEGAEHYF TGTGTCAGCAGTTACACAGAGGGGGCCGAGCATTACTTC
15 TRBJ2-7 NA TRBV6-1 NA CASSITRGRSYEQYF TGTGCCAGCAGTATAACCCGGGGCAGATCCTACGAGCAGTACTTC
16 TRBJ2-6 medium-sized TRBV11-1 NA CASSPALGNGANVLTF TGTGCCAGCAGCCCCGCCCTGGGGAATGGGGCCAACGTCCTGACTTTC
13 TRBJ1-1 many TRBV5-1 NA CASSGTMNTEAFF TGCGCCAGCAGCGGGACAATGAACACTGAAGCTTTCTTT
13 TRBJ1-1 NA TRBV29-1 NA CSVDSRSNTGAFF TGCAGCGTTGATTCGCGGTCCAACACTGGAGCTTTCTTT
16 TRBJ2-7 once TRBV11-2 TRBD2 CASTTPEREAKGEQYF TGTGCCAGCACGACTCCTGAGCGGGAGGCAAAGGGGGAGCAGTACTTC
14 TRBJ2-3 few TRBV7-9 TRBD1 CASSLGTGQNTQYF TGTGCCAGCAGCTTAGGGACAGGGCAAAATACGCAGTATTTT
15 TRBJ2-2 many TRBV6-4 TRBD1 CASSDSTGGTGELFF TGTGCCAGCAGTGACTCGACAGGGGGCACCGGGGAGCTGTTTTTT
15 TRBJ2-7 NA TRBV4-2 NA CAGSQELGTSYEQYF TGTGCCGGCAGCCAAGAATTGGGGACATCCTACGAGCAGTACTTC
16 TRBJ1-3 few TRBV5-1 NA CASSPLGLHSGNTIYF TGCGCCAGCAGCCCCCTTGGGCTGCACTCTGGAAACACCATATATTTT
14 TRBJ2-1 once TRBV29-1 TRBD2 CSVFRTSGYNEQLF TGCAGCGTGTTTCGGACTAGCGGCTACAATGAGCAATTATTC
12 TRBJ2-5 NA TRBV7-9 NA CASSSTSSISYF TGTGCCAGCAGCTCCACTTCGTCTATCTCGTACTTC
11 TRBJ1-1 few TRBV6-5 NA CASRGSGEVFF TGTGCCAGCAGGGGCTCGGGTGAAGTTTTCTTT
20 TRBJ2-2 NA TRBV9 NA CASSVGLGIRGHPATGELFF TGTGCCAGCAGCGTCGGATTGGGCATCAGGGGCCACCCTGCCACCGGGGAGCTGTTTTTT
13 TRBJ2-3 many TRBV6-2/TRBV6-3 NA CASSYRDTDTQYF TGTGCCAGCAGTTATCGAGATACAGATACGCAGTATTTT
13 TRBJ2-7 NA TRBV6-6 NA CVSSTGEGYKQYF TGTGTCAGCAGCACGGGAGAGGGCTACAAGCAGTACTTC
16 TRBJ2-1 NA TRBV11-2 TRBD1 CASSLSMGTGDNELFF TGTGCCAGTAGCTTAAGTATGGGGACAGGGGATAATGAGCTGTTCTTC
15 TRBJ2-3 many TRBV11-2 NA CASRPTGSSADTQYF TGTGCCAGCAGGCCGACAGGATCGTCGGCAGATACGCAGTATTTT
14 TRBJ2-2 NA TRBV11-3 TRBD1 CASSRQQGLGELSF TGTGCAAGCAGCAGACAACAGGGGCTCGGGGAGCTGTCTTTC
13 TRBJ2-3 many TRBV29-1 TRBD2 CSSLTSGTDTQYF TGCAGCTCCTTGACTAGCGGCACAGATACGCAGTATTTT
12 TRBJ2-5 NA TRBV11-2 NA CASSPPDTTQYF TGTGCCAGCAGCCCCCCGGACACGACCCAGTACTTT
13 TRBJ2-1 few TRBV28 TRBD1 CASSKDRGDEQFF TGTGCCAGCAGCAAGGACAGGGGCGATGAGCAGTTCTTC
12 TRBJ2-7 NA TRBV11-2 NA CASSLQSFEQCF TGTGCCAGCAGCTTACAATCCTTCGAGCAGTGCTTC
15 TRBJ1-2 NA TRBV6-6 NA CASLPPSGFVYGYTF TGTGCCAGCCTCCCTCCTTCAGGGTTTGTCTATGGCTACACCTTC
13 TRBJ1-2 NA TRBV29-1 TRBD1 CSLWTGIPYDYTF TGCAGCCTTTGGACAGGGATCCCCTATGACTACACCTTC
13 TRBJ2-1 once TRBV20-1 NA CSASHDSYNEQFF TGCAGTGCTTCACATGACTCGTACAATGAGCAGTTCTTC
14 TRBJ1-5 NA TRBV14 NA CASSQTGTGQPQHF TGCGCCAGCAGCCAGACGGGGACGGGTCAGCCCCAGCATTTT
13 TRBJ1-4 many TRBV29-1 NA CSVAGTPGEKLFF TGCAGCGTTGCCGGGACCCCGGGTGAAAAACTGTTTTTT